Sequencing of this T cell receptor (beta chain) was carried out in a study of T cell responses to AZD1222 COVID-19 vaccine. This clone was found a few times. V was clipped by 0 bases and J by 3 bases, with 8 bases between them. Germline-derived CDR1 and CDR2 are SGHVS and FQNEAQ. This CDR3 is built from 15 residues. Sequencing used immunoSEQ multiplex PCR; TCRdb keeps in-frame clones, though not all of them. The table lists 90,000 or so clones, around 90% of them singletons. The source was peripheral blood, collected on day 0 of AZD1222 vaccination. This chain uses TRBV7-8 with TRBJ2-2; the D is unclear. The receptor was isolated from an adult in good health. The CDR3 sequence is CASSLAVGYTGELFF. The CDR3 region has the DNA TGTGCCAGCAGCTTAGCAGTGGGGTACACCGGGGAGCTGTTTTTT.